This T cell receptor (beta chain) was profiled in a study of T cells in localized non-small cell lung cancer. Study-level points and caveats: Increased T cell density in blood showed an association with longer overall survival. In adjacent lung, a median roughly 57 of the top 100 tumor clones were found.

The CDR3 has 14 residues. V gave up 3 bases and J gave up 3 bases; unmatched junction bases: 3. The V gene's germline CDR1 is LNHDA and CDR2 SQIVND (reference sequence). About this clone: Its antigen is not known.

Libraries were prepared by immunoSEQ multiplex PCR; TCRdb keeps only in-frame clonotypes and omits some of them. The table has 61,000 or so clones, 75% to 90% seen once. The material sequenced was peripheral blood, taken before any cancer treatment. The clonotype originates from a woman aged 40-75 years with stage I lung adenocarcinoma. V gene TRBV19 combines with J gene TRBJ2-7; TRBD1 matches 9 bases. CDR3 protein: CASSIGTGSYEQYF. CDR3 DNA sequence: TGTGCCAGTAGTATTGGGACAGGGAGCTACGAGCAGTACTTC.